This is a list of T cell receptor beta chains from one sample in a study of regulatory T cells in long-lasting Graves disease. TCRdb called the multiplex PCR reads again in MiXCR, with one record for every CDR3 protein. The sample consists of about 420,000 distinct CDR3 sequences, roughly 17% of them appearing once. These data were likewise used in another study, on T cells in Graves' hyperthyroidism and ophthalmopathy.

Source: peripheral blood mononuclear cells (PBMCs), taken at new diagnosis, from a patient treated with antithyroid drugs. These receptors all come from a woman in her late teens or twenties with Graves disease. Both conserved end residues are part of each CDR3. The order of the fields is clone size, D gene, J gene, V gene, CDR3 protein, CDR3 DNA. A D gene is named only where the DNA matches it firmly. Not every row has a clone size; where given, it reads once, few, many or a size class.

clone_size: many
d_call: TRBD1
j_call: TRBJ2-1
v_call: TRBV11-3
cdr3_aa: CASSLGTGTGGKNEQFF
cdr3_nt: TGTGCCAGCAGCTTAGGTACCGGGACAGGGGGCAAGAATGAGCAGTTCTTC

clone_size: many
d_call: TRBD1
j_call: TRBJ1-5
v_call: TRBV19
cdr3_aa: CASSAGQGDNQPQHF
cdr3_nt: TGTGCCAGTAGTGCTGGACAGGGAGACAATCAGCCCCAGCATTTT

clone_size: many
d_call: TRBD2
j_call: TRBJ2-1
v_call: TRBV29-1
cdr3_aa: CSVEGREGAYNEQFF
cdr3_nt: TGCAGCGTTGAAGGGCGGGAGGGTGCCTACAATGAGCAGTTCTTC

clone_size: many
d_call: TRBD2
j_call: TRBJ2-1
v_call: TRBV3-1
cdr3_aa: CASSQPRGTSGTNEQFF
cdr3_nt: TGTGCCAGCAGCCAACCCCGGGGGACTAGCGGGACCAATGAGCAGTTCTTC

clone_size: many
d_call: TRBD1
j_call: TRBJ2-7
v_call: TRBV5-1
cdr3_aa: CASSWDRGSGEQYF
cdr3_nt: TGCGCCAGCAGCTGGGACAGGGGATCGGGCGAGCAGTACTTC

clone_size: medium-sized
d_call: .
j_call: TRBJ1-1
v_call: TRBV30
cdr3_aa: CAWIRQMNTEAFF
cdr3_nt: TGTGCCTGGATAAGACAGATGAACACTGAAGCTTTCTTT

clone_size: .
d_call: .
j_call: TRBJ2-2
v_call: TRBV28
cdr3_aa: CASSPPWDTNTGELFF
cdr3_nt: TGTGCCAGCAGTCCGCCGTGGGACACGAACACCGGGGAGCTGTTTTTT

clone_size: .
d_call: .
j_call: TRBJ2-7
v_call: TRBV29-1
cdr3_aa: CSVEAGTSYEQYF
cdr3_nt: TGCAGCGTTGAGGCAGGGACTTCCTACGAGCAGTACTTC

clone_size: many
d_call: TRBD1
j_call: TRBJ2-1
v_call: TRBV6-2/TRBV6-3
cdr3_aa: CASSQPGQGVDEQFF
cdr3_nt: TGTGCCAGCAGTCAACCGGGACAGGGGGTCGATGAGCAGTTCTTC

clone_size: few
d_call: TRBD1
j_call: TRBJ1-5
v_call: TRBV19
cdr3_aa: CASSIGQGGQPQHF
cdr3_nt: TGTGCCAGTAGTATCGGGCAGGGGGGTCAGCCCCAGCATTTT

clone_size: .
d_call: .
j_call: TRBJ2-3
v_call: TRBV6-2/TRBV6-3
cdr3_aa: CASSEDHRETDTQYF
cdr3_nt: TGTGCCAGCAGTGAAGACCACAGGGAAACAGATACGCAGTATTTT

clone_size: .
d_call: .
j_call: TRBJ1-5
v_call: TRBV5-1
cdr3_aa: CASSWGDPGEGQPQHF
cdr3_nt: TGCGCCAGCAGCTGGGGCGACCCCGGAGAGGGTCAGCCCCAGCATTTT

clone_size: .
d_call: TRBD2
j_call: TRBJ2-5
v_call: TRBV12-3/TRBV12-4
cdr3_aa: CASSLDTSGETQYF
cdr3_nt: TGTGCCAGCAGTTTGGACACTAGCGGGGAGACCCAGTACTTC

clone_size: .
d_call: TRBD2
j_call: TRBJ2-1
v_call: TRBV4-3
cdr3_aa: CASSQDSGRLAGGNEQFF
cdr3_nt: TGCGCCAGCAGCCAAGATTCGGGCCGACTAGCGGGAGGCAATGAGCAGTTCTTC

clone_size: .
d_call: .
j_call: TRBJ1-5
v_call: TRBV28
cdr3_aa: CASSVMRYNQPQHF
cdr3_nt: TGTGCCAGCAGTGTCATGAGGTACAATCAGCCCCAGCATTTT

clone_size: many
d_call: .
j_call: TRBJ2-2
v_call: TRBV6-5
cdr3_aa: CASSFFANTGELFF
cdr3_nt: TGTGCCAGCAGTTTCTTCGCGAACACCGGGGAGCTGTTTTTT

clone_size: many
d_call: .
j_call: TRBJ1-2
v_call: TRBV27
cdr3_aa: CASSLTWRGGYTF
cdr3_nt: TGTGCCAGCAGTCTAACCTGGAGAGGTGGCTACACCTTC

clone_size: many
d_call: .
j_call: TRBJ2-5
v_call: TRBV20-1
cdr3_aa: CSAREGDGFEETQYF
cdr3_nt: TGCAGTGCTAGGGAGGGAGACGGTTTTGAGGAGACCCAGTACTTC

clone_size: many
d_call: .
j_call: TRBJ1-1
v_call: TRBV27
cdr3_aa: CASSSLETPEAFF
cdr3_nt: TGTGCCAGCAGTTCCCTCGAGACACCTGAAGCTTTCTTT

clone_size: few
d_call: .
j_call: TRBJ2-3
v_call: TRBV7-2
cdr3_aa: CASSQTPGLMADTQYF
cdr3_nt: TGTGCCAGCAGCCAGACCCCGGGACTTATGGCAGATACGCAGTATTTT

clone_size: many
d_call: TRBD1
j_call: TRBJ2-7
v_call: TRBV7-2
cdr3_aa: CASSLWGTGSHLVYEQYF
cdr3_nt: TGTGCCAGCAGCTTATGGGGGACAGGTAGTCATCTGGTCTACGAGCAGTACTTC

clone_size: .
d_call: TRBD1
j_call: TRBJ1-2
v_call: TRBV12-3/TRBV12-4
cdr3_aa: CASRQGTIITF
cdr3_nt: TGTGCCAGCAGACAGGGGACAATAATCACCTTC

clone_size: many
d_call: .
j_call: TRBJ1-1
v_call: TRBV28
cdr3_aa: CASSPWGPTEAFF
cdr3_nt: TGTGCCAGCAGCCCTTGGGGGCCCACTGAAGCTTTCTTT

clone_size: .
d_call: TRBD1
j_call: TRBJ1-1
v_call: TRBV3-1
cdr3_aa: CASSQLGQGATEAFF
cdr3_nt: TGTGCCAGCAGCCAACTGGGACAGGGGGCAACTGAAGCTTTCTTT

clone_size: many
d_call: .
j_call: TRBJ2-7
v_call: TRBV29-1
cdr3_aa: CSAQGEGYEQYF
cdr3_nt: TGCAGCGCACAGGGCGAGGGCTACGAGCAGTACTTC

clone_size: many
d_call: .
j_call: TRBJ1-5
v_call: TRBV7-8
cdr3_aa: CASSLGDSNQPQHF
cdr3_nt: TGTGCCAGCAGCTTAGGAGACTCCAATCAGCCCCAGCATTTT

clone_size: many
d_call: .
j_call: TRBJ2-1
v_call: TRBV11-2
cdr3_aa: CASSRSGSYNEQFF
cdr3_nt: TGTGCCAGCAGCCGCTCTGGCTCCTACAATGAGCAGTTCTTC

clone_size: few
d_call: .
j_call: TRBJ1-6
v_call: TRBV27
cdr3_aa: CATSGGGHNSPLHF
cdr3_nt: TGTGCCACCTCCGGGGGAGGGCATAATTCACCCCTCCACTTT

clone_size: many
d_call: .
j_call: TRBJ1-1
v_call: TRBV2
cdr3_aa: CASDIQGGGTEAFF
cdr3_nt: TGTGCCAGCGACATTCAAGGGGGAGGCACTGAAGCTTTCTTT

clone_size: many
d_call: .
j_call: TRBJ1-1
v_call: TRBV18
cdr3_aa: CASSRTMTNTEAFF
cdr3_nt: TGTGCCAGCTCACGAACGATGACGAACACTGAAGCTTTCTTT

clone_size: many
d_call: .
j_call: TRBJ2-2
v_call: TRBV28
cdr3_aa: CASSLTLTGELFF
cdr3_nt: TGTGCCAGCAGTCTGACTCTCACCGGGGAGCTGTTTTTT

clone_size: few
d_call: .
j_call: TRBJ2-1
v_call: TRBV29-1
cdr3_aa: CSVEDLDNEQFF
cdr3_nt: TGCAGCGTTGAAGATTTAGACAATGAGCAGTTCTTC

clone_size: .
d_call: .
j_call: TRBJ2-7
v_call: TRBV7-9
cdr3_aa: CASSPGVGRNEQYF
cdr3_nt: TGTGCCAGCAGCCCCGGGGTGGGCCGGAACGAGCAGTACTTC

clone_size: many
d_call: TRBD2
j_call: TRBJ2-2
v_call: TRBV27
cdr3_aa: CASSLGLAGGYTGELFF
cdr3_nt: TGTGCCAGCAGTTTAGGTCTAGCGGGAGGATACACCGGGGAGCTGTTTTTT

clone_size: .
d_call: .
j_call: TRBJ2-5
v_call: TRBV28
cdr3_aa: CASSLVSGPRGETQYF
cdr3_nt: TGTGCCAGCAGTTTGGTCAGTGGCCCCAGGGGAGAGACCCAGTACTTC

clone_size: many
d_call: TRBD2
j_call: TRBJ2-3
v_call: TRBV28
cdr3_aa: CASSSGTSGILGVGTQYF
cdr3_nt: TGTGCCAGCAGTTCCGGGACTAGCGGGATCCTGGGGGTCGGTACGCAGTATTTT

clone_size: .
d_call: .
j_call: TRBJ1-1
v_call: TRBV20-1
cdr3_aa: CSASSFPEAFF
cdr3_nt: TGCAGTGCTAGCTCCTTCCCTGAAGCTTTCTTT

clone_size: .
d_call: .
j_call: TRBJ1-1
v_call: TRBV2
cdr3_aa: CASRTRQTNTEAFF
cdr3_nt: TGTGCCAGCAGAACCCGACAGACGAACACTGAAGCTTTCTTT

clone_size: few
d_call: .
j_call: TRBJ2-7
v_call: TRBV13
cdr3_aa: CASSFGVGAAQYF
cdr3_nt: TGTGCCAGCAGCTTTGGGGTTGGTGCGGCGCAGTACTTC

clone_size: .
d_call: .
j_call: TRBJ2-1
v_call: TRBV7-3
cdr3_aa: CASSLIGGLGDEQFF
cdr3_nt: TGTGCCAGCAGCTTGATTGGCGGGTTGGGCGATGAGCAGTTCTTC

clone_size: few
d_call: .
j_call: TRBJ2-1
v_call: TRBV7-3
cdr3_aa: CASSLGYSSYNEQFF
cdr3_nt: TGTGCCAGCAGCCTTGGGTATAGCTCCTACAATGAGCAGTTCTTC

clone_size: few
d_call: .
j_call: TRBJ1-5
v_call: TRBV28
cdr3_aa: CASTPGRVRPQHF
cdr3_nt: TGTGCCAGCACCCCAGGGAGGGTGAGGCCCCAGCATTTT

clone_size: few
d_call: TRBD1
j_call: TRBJ2-7
v_call: TRBV30
cdr3_aa: CAWRPTGVGYEQYF
cdr3_nt: TGTGCCTGGAGACCCACAGGGGTGGGGTACGAGCAGTACTTC

clone_size: many
d_call: .
j_call: TRBJ2-7
v_call: TRBV28
cdr3_aa: CASSYTYEQYF
cdr3_nt: TGTGCCAGCAGTTACACCTACGAGCAGTACTTC

clone_size: few
d_call: TRBD2
j_call: TRBJ2-1
v_call: TRBV6-2/TRBV6-3
cdr3_aa: CASKVFGTISSYNEQFF
cdr3_nt: TGTGCCAGCAAGGTTTTCGGGACTATTAGCTCCTACAATGAGCAGTTCTTC

clone_size: few
d_call: .
j_call: TRBJ2-1
v_call: TRBV30
cdr3_aa: CAWSVGSQVNEQFF
cdr3_nt: TGTGCCTGGAGTGTGGGGTCACAGGTCAATGAGCAGTTCTTC

clone_size: many
d_call: .
j_call: TRBJ2-1
v_call: TRBV10-3
cdr3_aa: CAISGQGPSYNEQFF
cdr3_nt: TGTGCCATCAGTGGTCAAGGTCCATCCTACAATGAGCAGTTCTTC

clone_size: .
d_call: .
j_call: TRBJ1-1
v_call: TRBV4-2
cdr3_aa: CASSQDPGSMNTEAFF
cdr3_nt: TGTGCCAGCAGCCAAGATCCGGGCAGCATGAACACTGAAGCTTTCTTT

clone_size: many
d_call: TRBD1
j_call: TRBJ1-3
v_call: TRBV29-1
cdr3_aa: CSVSGGDRGSGNTIYF
cdr3_nt: TGCAGCGTTTCCGGGGGGGACAGGGGTTCTGGAAACACCATATATTTT

clone_size: .
d_call: .
j_call: TRBJ2-3
v_call: TRBV20-1
cdr3_aa: CSAPYHSSTDTQYF
cdr3_nt: TGCAGTGCTCCTTACCACTCTAGCACAGATACGCAGTATTTT

clone_size: many
d_call: .
j_call: TRBJ1-1
v_call: TRBV27
cdr3_aa: CASKDRGQNEAFF
cdr3_nt: TGTGCCAGCAAGGATAGGGGTCAAAATGAAGCTTTCTTT

clone_size: .
d_call: .
j_call: TRBJ2-3
v_call: TRBV7-2
cdr3_aa: CASSLGPPGAGTDTQYF
cdr3_nt: TGTGCCAGCAGCTTAGGCCCTCCGGGAGCCGGCACAGATACGCAGTATTTT

clone_size: few
d_call: TRBD2
j_call: TRBJ2-7
v_call: TRBV19
cdr3_aa: CASSIGLAGVGEQYF
cdr3_nt: TGTGCCAGTAGTATCGGACTAGCGGGAGTAGGCGAGCAGTACTTC

clone_size: .
d_call: .
j_call: TRBJ1-3
v_call: TRBV28
cdr3_aa: CASHPGSEYTIYF
cdr3_nt: TGTGCCAGCCATCCAGGGTCAGAGTACACCATATATTTT

clone_size: .
d_call: .
j_call: TRBJ1-6
v_call: TRBV3-1
cdr3_aa: CASSQESPLHF
cdr3_nt: TGTGCCAGCAGCCAAGAGTCACCCCTCCACTTT